The rows below give T cell receptor beta chains drawn from one sample of a study of glioma-infiltrating T cells. TCRdb independently ran MiXCR on the multiplex PCR reads; one entry per CDR3 protein. The table lists around 180,000 distinct CDR3 sequences, around 40% of them singletons, with around 5.2% in the top ten. Sequencing used glioma tissue, nonneoplastic brain tissue, or PBMCs (not recorded which). These receptor sequences come from a human donor with low-grade glioma or glioblastoma, undergoing nonglioma brain surgery, or in good health (not recorded which). The CDR3 runs from the conserved cysteine through the conserved F or W. The D gene is left open where the match is weak. Not every row has a clone size; where given, it reads once, few, many or a size class.

D gene: .; V gene: TRBV19; J gene: TRBJ1-1; CDR3 length: 13; clone size: many; CDR3 protein: CASSIWLNTEAFF; CDR3 DNA: TGTGCCAGTAGTATCTGGCTCAACACTGAAGCTTTCTTT
D gene: .; V gene: TRBV7-2; J gene: TRBJ2-5; CDR3 length: 11; clone size: many; CDR3 protein: CASSSKETQYF; CDR3 DNA: TGTGCCAGCAGCTCTAAAGAGACCCAGTACTTC
D gene: TRBD1; V gene: TRBV2; J gene: TRBJ1-5; CDR3 length: 16; clone size: many; CDR3 protein: CASGQGLGGSNQPQHF; CDR3 DNA: TGTGCCAGCGGACAGGGCCTGGGAGGGAGCAATCAGCCCCAGCATTTT
D gene: .; V gene: TRBV28; J gene: TRBJ1-4; CDR3 length: 11; clone size: many; CDR3 protein: CAGRTGEKLFF; CDR3 DNA: TGTGCCGGTCGGACCGGAGAAAAACTGTTTTTT
D gene: .; V gene: TRBV24-1; J gene: TRBJ2-7; CDR3 length: 15; clone size: few; CDR3 protein: CATSDSTWAGEEQYF; CDR3 DNA: TGTGCCACCAGTGACTCCACGTGGGCCGGGGAAGAGCAGTACTTC
D gene: .; V gene: TRBV15; J gene: TRBJ2-7; CDR3 length: 15; clone size: many; CDR3 protein: CATSAERASSYEQYF; CDR3 DNA: TGTGCCACCAGCGCCGAGCGGGCAAGCTCCTACGAGCAGTACTTC
D gene: .; V gene: TRBV6-1; J gene: TRBJ2-3; CDR3 length: 16; clone size: .; CDR3 protein: CASSSVGPSSTNTQYF; CDR3 DNA: TGTGCCAGCAGCAGTGTGGGGCCCTCTAGCACAAATACGCAGTATTTT
D gene: .; V gene: TRBV27; J gene: TRBJ2-7; CDR3 length: 14; clone size: many; CDR3 protein: CASSFGPLDEEQYF; CDR3 DNA: TGTGCCAGCAGTTTTGGGCCCCTTGACGAGGAGCAGTACTTC
D gene: .; V gene: TRBV28; J gene: TRBJ1-2; CDR3 length: 14; clone size: many; CDR3 protein: CASSRLGPNYGYTF; CDR3 DNA: TGTGCCAGCAGCCGTCTGGGACCCAACTATGGCTACACCTTC
D gene: .; V gene: TRBV28; J gene: TRBJ1-2; CDR3 length: 12; clone size: many; CDR3 protein: CASSSQGYGYTF; CDR3 DNA: TGTGCCAGCAGTTCACAGGGCTATGGCTACACCTTC
D gene: .; V gene: TRBV7-6; J gene: TRBJ2-1; CDR3 length: 14; clone size: many; CDR3 protein: CASSLGVNSDEQFF; CDR3 DNA: TGTGCCAGCAGCTTAGGGGTCAACTCGGATGAGCAGTTCTTC
D gene: TRBD1; V gene: TRBV7-2; J gene: TRBJ1-1; CDR3 length: 15; clone size: .; CDR3 protein: CVSSLPGQPNTEAFF; CDR3 DNA: TGTGTCAGCAGCTTACCGGGACAGCCGAACACTGAAGCTTTCTTT
D gene: TRBD2; V gene: TRBV25-1; J gene: TRBJ2-7; CDR3 length: 15; clone size: .; CDR3 protein: CASSGPSGRTYEQYF; CDR3 DNA: TGTGCCAGCAGTGGTCCTAGCGGGAGGACTTACGAGCAGTACTTC
D gene: .; V gene: TRBV6-1; J gene: TRBJ2-7; CDR3 length: 14; clone size: .; CDR3 protein: CASSRDGETYEQYF; CDR3 DNA: TGTGCCAGCAGCAGGGACGGGGAGACCTACGAGCAGTACTTC
D gene: .; V gene: TRBV29-1; J gene: TRBJ2-7; CDR3 length: 13; clone size: few; CDR3 protein: CSIVGTAGGEQYF; CDR3 DNA: TGCAGCATTGTCGGGACCGCAGGCGGAGAGCAGTACTTC
D gene: TRBD1; V gene: TRBV28; J gene: TRBJ2-1; CDR3 length: 15; clone size: many; CDR3 protein: CASSTPTGGYNEQFF; CDR3 DNA: TGTGCCAGCAGTACCCCCACAGGGGGCTACAATGAGCAGTTCTTC
D gene: TRBD2; V gene: TRBV6-1; J gene: TRBJ2-5; CDR3 length: 15; clone size: many; CDR3 protein: CASTGTSVVMETQYF; CDR3 DNA: TGTGCCAGCACCGGGACTAGCGTTGTTATGGAGACCCAGTACTTC
D gene: TRBD2; V gene: TRBV28; J gene: TRBJ2-3; CDR3 length: 15; clone size: many; CDR3 protein: CASSQGTRLTDTQYF; CDR3 DNA: TGTGCCAGCAGTCAAGGGACTAGGCTCACAGATACGCAGTATTTT
D gene: .; V gene: TRBV20-1; J gene: TRBJ2-1; CDR3 length: 12; clone size: many; CDR3 protein: CSASYRGYEQFF; CDR3 DNA: TGCAGTGCTAGTTATAGGGGGTATGAGCAGTTCTTC
D gene: .; V gene: TRBV6-1; J gene: TRBJ1-1; CDR3 length: 14; clone size: .; CDR3 protein: CASSEEILGNEAFF; CDR3 DNA: TGTGCCAGCAGTGAAGAGATATTGGGCAATGAAGCTTTCTTT
D gene: .; V gene: TRBV12-3/TRBV12-4; J gene: TRBJ2-1; CDR3 length: 15; clone size: .; CDR3 protein: CASSSTSSGYNEQFF; CDR3 DNA: TGTGCCAGCAGTTCGACTAGTTCGGGGTACAATGAGCAGTTCTTC
D gene: .; V gene: TRBV19; J gene: TRBJ2-7; CDR3 length: 15; clone size: .; CDR3 protein: CASSISSGWFYEQYF; CDR3 DNA: TGTGCCAGTAGTATTAGCTCGGGCTGGTTCTACGAGCAGTACTTC
D gene: .; V gene: TRBV28; J gene: TRBJ1-4; CDR3 length: 17; clone size: many; CDR3 protein: CASSLVSGTATNEKLFF; CDR3 DNA: TGTGCCAGCAGCTTAGTGTCCGGGACTGCAACTAATGAAAAACTGTTTTTT
D gene: .; V gene: TRBV19; J gene: TRBJ2-1; CDR3 length: 16; clone size: once; CDR3 protein: CASSMPPPEGTNKQFF; CDR3 DNA: TGTGCCAGTAGTATGCCCCCCCCGGAAGGAACCAATAAGCAGTTCTTC
D gene: .; V gene: TRBV27; J gene: TRBJ1-2; CDR3 length: 14; clone size: .; CDR3 protein: CASSSTGEAGGYTF; CDR3 DNA: TGTGCCAGCAGTTCCACCGGAGAGGCTGGTGGCTACACCTTC
D gene: TRBD2; V gene: TRBV12-3/TRBV12-4; J gene: TRBJ2-1; CDR3 length: 12; clone size: .; CDR3 protein: CASRRTRPEQFF; CDR3 DNA: TGTGCCAGCAGAAGGACTAGACCCGAGCAGTTCTTC
D gene: .; V gene: TRBV7-3; J gene: TRBJ2-3; CDR3 length: 15; clone size: many; CDR3 protein: CASSLLGLFTDTQYF; CDR3 DNA: TGTGCCAGCAGCCTCCTGGGACTTTTCACAGATACGCAGTATTTT
D gene: .; V gene: TRBV29-1; J gene: TRBJ1-1; CDR3 length: 16; clone size: .; CDR3 protein: CSVGWRGTRKNTEAFF; CDR3 DNA: TGCAGCGTTGGGTGGAGGGGGACAAGAAAGAACACTGAAGCTTTCTTT
D gene: .; V gene: TRBV20-1; J gene: TRBJ2-1; CDR3 length: 14; clone size: .; CDR3 protein: CNARDRLGRNEQFF; CDR3 DNA: TGCAATGCCAGAGACAGACTGGGTAGGAATGAGCAGTTCTTC
D gene: .; V gene: TRBV15; J gene: TRBJ1-3; CDR3 length: 14; clone size: .; CDR3 protein: CAKSRTENGNTIYF; CDR3 DNA: TGTGCCAAAAGCAGGACGGAAAATGGAAACACCATATATTTT
D gene: TRBD1; V gene: TRBV20-1; J gene: TRBJ1-1; CDR3 length: 13; clone size: many; CDR3 protein: CSAQSDRATEAFF; CDR3 DNA: TGCAGTGCCCAATCGGACAGGGCCACTGAAGCTTTCTTT
D gene: .; V gene: TRBV27; J gene: TRBJ1-5; CDR3 length: 13; clone size: many; CDR3 protein: CASSANSYQPQHF; CDR3 DNA: TGTGCCAGCAGTGCAAACAGTTATCAGCCCCAGCATTTT
D gene: .; V gene: TRBV2; J gene: TRBJ2-5; CDR3 length: 16; clone size: .; CDR3 protein: CASSEPRGWSQETQYF; CDR3 DNA: TGTGCCAGCAGTGAACCCAGGGGATGGTCGCAAGAGACCCAGTACTTC
D gene: .; V gene: TRBV11-3; J gene: TRBJ2-5; CDR3 length: 14; clone size: few; CDR3 protein: CASSLGAALETQYF; CDR3 DNA: TGTGCCAGCAGCTTAGGAGCGGCGTTGGAGACCCAGTACTTC
D gene: .; V gene: TRBV7-2; J gene: TRBJ1-1; CDR3 length: 15; clone size: .; CDR3 protein: CASTPVQGLNTEAFF; CDR3 DNA: TGTGCCAGCACCCCGGTACAGGGATTAAACACTGAAGCTTTCTTT
D gene: TRBD2; V gene: TRBV5-1; J gene: TRBJ2-5; CDR3 length: 16; clone size: few; CDR3 protein: CASSLELAGDGETQYF; CDR3 DNA: TGCGCCAGCAGCTTGGAGCTAGCGGGAGACGGAGAGACCCAGTACTTC
D gene: TRBD1; V gene: TRBV7-2; J gene: TRBJ1-2; CDR3 length: 14; clone size: .; CDR3 protein: CASTRRAGGPLDTF; CDR3 DNA: TGTGCCAGCACCCGAAGGGCAGGGGGCCCGTTAGACACCTTC
D gene: TRBD1; V gene: TRBV6-5; J gene: TRBJ2-1; CDR3 length: 16; clone size: .; CDR3 protein: CASSHQTGPVYNEQFF; CDR3 DNA: TGTGCCAGCAGTCACCAGACAGGGCCTGTCTACAATGAGCAGTTCTTC
D gene: TRBD2; V gene: TRBV29-1; J gene: TRBJ2-3; CDR3 length: 17; clone size: few; CDR3 protein: CSVGLRGRASSTDTQYF; CDR3 DNA: TGCAGCGTTGGCTTGCGCGGGAGGGCCTCTAGCACAGATACGCAGTATTTT
D gene: .; V gene: TRBV28; J gene: TRBJ2-6; CDR3 length: 15; clone size: .; CDR3 protein: CASSLDQGEANVLTF; CDR3 DNA: TGTGCCAGCAGCTTGGATCAGGGTGAGGCCAACGTCCTGACTTTC
D gene: TRBD2; V gene: TRBV3-1; J gene: TRBJ2-4; CDR3 length: 13; clone size: .; CDR3 protein: CASSQVTTSGQDF; CDR3 DNA: TGTGCCAGCAGCCAAGTAACGACTAGCGGTCAGGACTTC
D gene: .; V gene: TRBV3-1; J gene: TRBJ2-7; CDR3 length: 14; clone size: many; CDR3 protein: CASSPLLAGYEQYF; CDR3 DNA: TGTGCCAGCAGTCCGCTCTTAGCTGGCTACGAGCAGTACTTC
D gene: .; V gene: TRBV7-9; J gene: TRBJ2-1; CDR3 length: 15; clone size: few; CDR3 protein: CASSSGRISQDEQFF; CDR3 DNA: TGTGCCAGCAGCTCCGGCCGGATTTCCCAGGATGAGCAGTTCTTC
D gene: .; V gene: TRBV28; J gene: TRBJ2-7; CDR3 length: 16; clone size: many; CDR3 protein: CASSFRRFGGSYEQYF; CDR3 DNA: TGTGCCAGCAGTTTTCGACGGTTCGGGGGATCCTACGAGCAGTACTTC
D gene: .; V gene: TRBV30; J gene: TRBJ2-2; CDR3 length: 13; clone size: few; CDR3 protein: CAWMGSDTGELFF; CDR3 DNA: TGTGCCTGGATGGGGAGCGACACCGGGGAGCTGTTTTTT
D gene: .; V gene: TRBV27; J gene: TRBJ1-4; CDR3 length: 14; clone size: many; CDR3 protein: CASSDDTAYEKLFF; CDR3 DNA: TGTGCCAGCAGTGACGACACTGCTTATGAAAAACTGTTTTTT
D gene: .; V gene: TRBV27; J gene: TRBJ2-1; CDR3 length: 14; clone size: many; CDR3 protein: CASSSQTYYNEQFF; CDR3 DNA: TGTGCCAGCAGCTCCCAGACTTATTACAATGAGCAGTTCTTC
D gene: .; V gene: TRBV15; J gene: TRBJ2-5; CDR3 length: 13; clone size: many; CDR3 protein: CATSRDLQETQYF; CDR3 DNA: TGTGCCACCAGCAGAGATCTTCAAGAGACCCAGTACTTC
D gene: .; V gene: TRBV7-2; J gene: TRBJ2-7; CDR3 length: 14; clone size: many; CDR3 protein: CASSFTAPGLEQYF; CDR3 DNA: TGTGCCAGCAGCTTTACAGCCCCGGGGCTCGAGCAGTACTTC
D gene: TRBD2; V gene: TRBV4-2; J gene: TRBJ2-2; CDR3 length: 17; clone size: few; CDR3 protein: CASSQDETSSYTGELFF; CDR3 DNA: TGTGCCAGCAGCCAAGATGAGACTAGCTCATACACCGGGGAGCTGTTTTTT